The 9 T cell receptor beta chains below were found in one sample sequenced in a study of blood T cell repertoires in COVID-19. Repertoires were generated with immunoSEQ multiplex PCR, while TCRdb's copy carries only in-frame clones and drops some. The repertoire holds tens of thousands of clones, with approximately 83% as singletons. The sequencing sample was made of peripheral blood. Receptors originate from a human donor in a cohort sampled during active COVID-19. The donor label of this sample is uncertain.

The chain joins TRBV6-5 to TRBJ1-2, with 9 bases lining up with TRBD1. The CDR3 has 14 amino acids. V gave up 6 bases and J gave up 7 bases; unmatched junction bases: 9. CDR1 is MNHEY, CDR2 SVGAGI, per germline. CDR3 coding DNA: TGTGCCAGCAGCGGACAGGGGAGATTGAGTGGCTACACCTTC. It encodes CASSGQGRLSGYTF.

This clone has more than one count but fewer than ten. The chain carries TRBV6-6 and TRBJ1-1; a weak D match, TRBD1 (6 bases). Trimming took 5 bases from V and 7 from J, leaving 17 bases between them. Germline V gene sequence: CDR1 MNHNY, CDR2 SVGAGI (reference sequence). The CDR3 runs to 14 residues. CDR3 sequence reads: CASSHHPTTGEAFF. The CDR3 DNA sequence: TGTGCCAGCAGTCACCATCCTACGACAGGTGAAGCTTTCTTT.

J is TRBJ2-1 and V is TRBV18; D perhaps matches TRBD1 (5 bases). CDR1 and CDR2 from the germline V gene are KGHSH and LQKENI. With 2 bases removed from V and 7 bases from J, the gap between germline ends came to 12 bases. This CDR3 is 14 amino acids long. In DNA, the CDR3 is TGTGCCAGCTCACCATCCCTAACAGGAAATGAGCAGTTCTTC. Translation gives CASSPSLTGNEQFF. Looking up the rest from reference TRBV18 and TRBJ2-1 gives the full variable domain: NAGVMQNPRHLVRRRGQEARLRCSPMKGHSHVYWYRQLPEEGLKFMVYLQKENIIDESGMPKERFSAEFPKEGPSILRIQQVVRGDSAAYFCASSPSLTGNEQFFGPGTRLTVL.

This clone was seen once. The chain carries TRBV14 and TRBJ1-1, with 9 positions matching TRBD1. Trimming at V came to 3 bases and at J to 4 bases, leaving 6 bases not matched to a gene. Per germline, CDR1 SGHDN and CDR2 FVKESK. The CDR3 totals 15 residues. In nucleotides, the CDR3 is TGTGCCAGCAGCCATCTGGTGACAGGGGGCACTGAAGCTTTCTTT. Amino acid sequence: CASSHLVTGGTEAFF.

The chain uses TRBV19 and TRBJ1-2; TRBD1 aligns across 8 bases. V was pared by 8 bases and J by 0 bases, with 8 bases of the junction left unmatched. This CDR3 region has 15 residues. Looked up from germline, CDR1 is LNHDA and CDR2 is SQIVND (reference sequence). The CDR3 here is CASVTGGATNYGYTF. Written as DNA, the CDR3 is TGTGCCAGTGTAACAGGGGGTGCTACTAACTATGGCTACACCTTC.

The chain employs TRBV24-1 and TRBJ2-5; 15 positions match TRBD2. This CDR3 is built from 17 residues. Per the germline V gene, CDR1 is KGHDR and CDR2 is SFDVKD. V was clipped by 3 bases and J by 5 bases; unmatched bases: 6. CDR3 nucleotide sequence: TGTGCCACCAGTGATCCCGGACTAGCGGGGGGGCGGGAGACCCAGTACTTC. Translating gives CATSDPGLAGGRETQYF.

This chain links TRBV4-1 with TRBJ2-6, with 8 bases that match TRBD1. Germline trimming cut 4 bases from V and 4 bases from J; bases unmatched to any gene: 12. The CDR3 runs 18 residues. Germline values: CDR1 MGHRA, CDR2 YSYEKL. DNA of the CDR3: TGCGCCAGCAGCCGAGAACCGACAGGGGTCTCAGGGGCCAACGTCCTGACTTTC. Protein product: CASSREPTGVSGANVLTF.

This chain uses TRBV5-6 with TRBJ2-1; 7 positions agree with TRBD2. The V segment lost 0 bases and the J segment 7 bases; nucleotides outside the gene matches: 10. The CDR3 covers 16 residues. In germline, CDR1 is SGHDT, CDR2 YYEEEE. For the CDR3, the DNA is TGTGCCAGCAGCTTGGAATTCGGGGGGAAGGGTAATGAGCAGTTCTTC. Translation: CASSLEFGGKGNEQFF.

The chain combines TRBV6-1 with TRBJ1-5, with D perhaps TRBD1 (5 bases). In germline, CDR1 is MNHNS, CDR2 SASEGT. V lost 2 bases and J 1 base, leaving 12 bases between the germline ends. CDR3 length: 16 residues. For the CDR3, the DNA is TGTGCCAGCAGTGAACTGGCGGGGCACAGCAATCAGCCCCAGCATTTT. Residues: CASSELAGHSNQPQHF.